The clone carrying this T cell receptor (beta chain) came up many times. Germline CDR1 and CDR2: MDHEN and SYDVKM. The ends were cut back, 9 bases at V and 9 bases at J, with 21 bases in the middle. This CDR3 is built from 14 residues. Time point defined: newly diagnosed GD, antithyroid drugs for less than 3 months. Preparation of the TCR library used RNA extracted from PBMCs. Building the TCR beta libraries relied on iRepertoire HTBI primers, and CDR3 regions underwent Arm-PCR. Each CDR3 protein is one row after TCRdb ran MiXCR on the multiplex PCR reads. The data hold some 340,000 distinct CDR3 sequences, with approximately 12% observed a single time. The data were obtained in a study of regulatory T cells in long-lasting Graves disease. At the level of the study: Graves' patients with a new diagnosis had received antithyroid drugs under 3 months.

These records were also assigned to another study, of T cells in Graves' hyperthyroidism and ophthalmopathy.

This clonotype was sampled from a woman between 18 and 29 years old with Graves disease. The genes are TRBV28 and TRBJ2-1; tentative D call: TRBD2 (5 bases). The source was peripheral blood mononuclear cells (PBMCs), collected at new diagnosis, from a patient treated with antithyroid drugs. The CDR3 coding sequence is TGTGCCAGTGCCGAGGGAAGGGATTGGCGTGAGCAGTTCTTC. Amino acid sequence: CASAEGRDWREQFF.